A single sample gave rise to the 22 T cell receptor beta chains below, sequenced in a study of blood T cell repertoires in COVID-19. The table came from immunoSEQ multiplex PCR; TCRdb's copy has only in-frame clones and leaves some out. This sample has about 140,000 clones, with about 82% found just once. Specimen: PBMCs or T cells enriched from blood (not recorded which). The receptor source for this set is a woman aged 35 to 49 who had recovered from COVID-19.

Only one count was recorded for this clone. This chain uses TRBV5-1 with TRBJ2-1, with 7 bases that match TRBD2. CDR1 and CDR2 (germline): SGHRS, YFSETQ. V gave up 3 bases and J gave up 4 bases; unmatched junction bases: 7. The CDR3 loop spans 15 amino acids. The CDR3 nucleotides are TGCGCCAGCAGCTCTAGCGGTGCTGAATACAATGAGCAGTTCTTC. It yields the protein CASSSSGAEYNEQFF.

The chain is built from TRBV11-2 and TRBJ2-3; D might be TRBD2 (5 bases). With 1 base removed from V and 1 base from J, the gap between germline ends came to 12 bases. There are 16 residues in the CDR3. CDR1 and CDR2 from the germline V gene are SGHAT and FQNNGV. CDR3 amino acids: CASSLGMRAGTDTQYF. CDR3 DNA sequence: TGTGCCAGCAGCTTAGGAATGCGGGCCGGCACAGATACGCAGTATTTT.

The gene calls are TRBV5-8 and TRBJ1-6; D gene uncertain. CDR1 is SGHTS and CDR2 is YDEGEE in the germline V gene. V lost 3 bases, J lost 15 bases, and 19 bases lay in between. The CDR3 is 14 residues long. The CDR3, as DNA: TGTGCCAGCAGCTCCAGTTCGTCGGGATGGGACCTCCACTTT. This encodes CASSSSSSGWDLHF.

The chain has TRBV29-1 and TRBJ2-1; 7 bases are a match to TRBD1. With 4 bases clipped from V and 7 bases from J, the junction kept 7 bases outside the gene matches. Germline lookup yields CDR1 SQVTM and CDR2 ANQGSEA. The CDR3 has 13 amino acids. CDR3 DNA: TGCAGCGTTGTGGGGGACAGACTAAATGAGCAGTTCTTC. Residues: CSVVGDRLNEQFF.

V usage is TRBV30 and J usage is TRBJ2-1, with 7 positions matching TRBD2. The CDR3 length is 14 residues. The ends lost 0 bases at V and 7 bases at J; junction bases unmatched: 6. Germline values: CDR1 GTSNPN, CDR2 SVGIG (reference sequence). CDR3 residues: CAWSVWREKNEQFF. The CDR3 nucleotides read TGTGCCTGGAGTGTATGGCGGGAGAAGAATGAGCAGTTCTTC.

The rearrangement uses TRBV18 and TRBJ1-2, with TRBD1 matching over 7 bases. Germline values: CDR1 KGHSH, CDR2 LQKENI. This CDR3 comprises 16 residues. J gave up 8 bases and V 8 bases, and 20 bases lay outside the gene matches. CDR3 sequence reads: CASHSPLRGGLGGYTF. CDR3 nucleotide sequence: TGTGCCAGCCACTCACCCTTAAGAGGGGGCCTGGGGGGCTACACCTTC.

V and J are TRBV6-5 and TRBJ1-2; weak D call: TRBD1 (6 bases). Trimming took off 7 bases at V and 3 bases at J, with 15 bases between the two ends. Germline lookup yields CDR1 MNHEY and CDR2 SVGAGI. The CDR3 consists of 14 residues. CDR3 residues: CASNLNRDYYGYTF. The CDR3 nucleotides read TGTGCCAGCAATCTGAACAGGGATTACTATGGCTACACCTTC.

The rearrangement links TRBV11-2 to TRBJ1-4, with TRBD1 identical over 9 bases. Trimming took 5 bases from V and 4 from J; bases not matched to a gene: 8. Germline CDR1 is SGHAT and CDR2 is FQNNGV. The CDR3 extends over 16 amino acids. The CDR3 loop reads CASSPTGGKVNEKLFF. CDR3 nucleotide sequence: TGTGCCAGCAGCCCCACAGGGGGCAAGGTTAATGAAAAACTGTTTTTT.

This clone has a handful of counts. This chain uses TRBV18 with TRBJ1-1, with 7 bases identical to TRBD1. This CDR3 comprises 18 residues. Germline V gene sequence: CDR1 KGHSH, CDR2 LQKENI. V was clipped by 0 bases and J by 0 bases; unmatched bases: 10. The CDR3 coding sequence is TGTGCCAGCTCACCACCCTTTCCACAGGGGCATATGAACACTGAAGCTTTCTTT. Protein: CASSPPFPQGHMNTEAFF.

CDR3 protein: CASTTGDWNTEAFF. The DNA of the CDR3 is TGTGCCAGCACCACAGGGGATTGGAACACTGAAGCTTTCTTT. The V call is TRBV7-9, the J call TRBJ1-1; 7 bases are a match to TRBD1. V lost 7 bases and J lost 1; bases outside the gene matches: 6. The CDR3 consists of 14 residues. Germline V gene lookup returns CDR1 SEHNR and CDR2 FQNEAQ (reference sequence).

The chain has TRBV14 and TRBJ1-2, with D uncertain. Trimming took 1 base from V and 9 from J, leaving 12 bases between them. Germline V gene data show CDR1 as SGHDN and CDR2 as FVKESK. The CDR3 runs 13 residues. The CDR3 reads CASSQGGEVSYTF. In DNA form, the CDR3 reads TGTGCCAGCAGCCAAGGTGGGGAGGTGAGCTACACCTTC.

The chain couples TRBV28 to TRBJ1-1; no reliable D call. CDR3 length equals 17 residues. The V and J ends lost 4 bases and 10 bases respectively, with 28 bases between them. In germline, CDR1 is MDHEN, CDR2 SYDVKM. CDR3 nucleotides: TGTGCCAGCAGTTCCCGATATGCGGCAGGCCGACGGGAAAGAGCTTTCTTT. Its protein product is CASSSRYAAGRRERAFF. Supplemented by reference TRBV28 and TRBJ1-1, the full variable domain reads DVKVTQSSRYLVKRTGEKVFLECVQDMDHENMFWYRQDPGLGLRLIYFSYDVKMKEKGDIPEGYSVSREKKERFSLILESASTNQTSMYLCASSSRYAAGRRERAFFGQGTRLTVV.

The chain links TRBV11-2 to TRBJ2-7, with D perhaps TRBD2 (6 bases). The CDR3 consists of 13 residues. The germline gives CDR1 SGHAT, CDR2 FQNNGV. Deletions cut 5 bases from V and 5 bases from J, with 13 bases between. CDR3 region: CASSAGTFNEQYF. The CDR3 DNA reads as TGTGCCAGCAGCGCCGGGACTTTCAACGAGCAGTACTTC.

The rearrangement links TRBV11-2 to TRBJ1-1; D not resolved. The CDR3 loop spans 15 amino acids. Trimming took 0 bases from V and 5 from J, leaving 13 bases between them. Germline V gene sequence: CDR1 SGHAT, CDR2 FQNNGV. The CDR3 nucleotides are TGTGCCAGCAGCTTAGAGGGGAGTATAATAACTGAAGCTTTCTTT. As protein: CASSLEGSIITEAFF.

V is TRBV3-1 (or the pseudogene TRBV3-2) and J is TRBJ2-3, with TRBD2 identical over 12 bases. The germline gives CDR1 LGHDT, CDR2 YNNKEL (reference sequence). The V segment lost 0 bases and the J segment 6 bases; nucleotides outside the gene matches: 19. This CDR3 has 21 amino acids. The CDR3 nucleotides are TGTGCCAGCAGCCAAGACGAGTGGCTAGCGGGGGGGCCCCGGAATCTTGATACGCAGTATTTT. It codes for CASSQDEWLAGGPRNLDTQYF.

The gene calls are TRBV21-1 and TRBJ2-3; the D call TRBD2 from the table was never checked on the DNA. TRBV21-1 is annotated as a pseudogene. This CDR3 is built from 16 residues. CDR3 residues: CASSKVTGRATDTQYF. In DNA form, the CDR3 reads TGTGCCAGCAGCAAAGTTACCGGGAGGGCCACAGATACGCAGTATTTT.

The chain is built from TRBV7-3 and TRBJ2-3, with 8 bases fitting TRBD2. This CDR3 region has 14 residues. Germline CDR1 and CDR2: SGHTA and FQGTGA. Unmatched junction bases numbered 3, after V lost 2 bases and J lost 5 bases. Here the CDR3 reads CASSLGTRLDTQYF. CDR3 bases: TGTGCCAGCAGCTTAGGGACTAGATTAGATACGCAGTATTTT.

The chain carries TRBV5-5 and TRBJ2-1; D may be TRBD2 (5 bases). The CDR3 is 16 residues long. Germline CDR1 reads SGHKS; CDR2 reads YYEKEE (reference sequence). V lost 2 bases, J lost 3 bases, and 15 bases lay in between. CDR3 bases: TGTGCCAGCAGCTTCGGGCGCGGGTCAGGCTACAATGAGCAGTTCTTC. It is translated as CASSFGRGSGYNEQFF.

CDR3 DNA: TGTGCCAGCAGCTTAGCCCCCGGGACAGGGATCGGAAACACCATATATTTT. Protein: CASSLAPGTGIGNTIYF. The V and J genes are TRBV11-2 and TRBJ1-3; 9 bases are a match to TRBD1. The trim removed 1 base at V and 4 bases at J, leaving 8 bases unmatched. The CDR3 length is 17 residues. Germline V gene lookup returns CDR1 SGHAT and CDR2 FQNNGV.

The genes are TRBV19 and TRBJ1-5; D possibly corresponds to TRBD1 (5 bases). Germline values: CDR1 LNHDA, CDR2 SQIVND (reference sequence). This CDR3 comprises 16 residues. Trimming stripped 7 bases from V and 1 base from J, with 17 bases between. CDR3 nucleotides: TGTGCCAGTACCCCAAGGGGTTTTAACAGCAATCAGCCCCAGCATTTT. As protein: CASTPRGFNSNQPQHF.

The chain joins TRBV10-3 to TRBJ2-7, with a possible D match to TRBD1 (7 bases). V was shortened by 10 bases and J by 3 bases, with 16 bases between the two germline ends. Germline CDR1 is ENHRY and CDR2 is SYGVKD. CDR3 length equals 13 residues. CDR3 nucleotides: TGTGCCACCGCGGGACAGAGCCTCTACGAGCAGTACTTC. Translating gives CATAGQSLYEQYF.

The chain employs TRBV19 and TRBJ2-7; 7 positions agree with TRBD1. The CDR3 has 15 residues. Germline trimming cut 5 bases from V and 1 base from J; bases unmatched to any gene: 8. Germline lookup yields CDR1 LNHDA and CDR2 SQIVND (reference sequence). The CDR3 is CASSYQPGQSYEQYF. The CDR3 bases are TGTGCCAGTAGTTATCAACCGGGACAGTCCTACGAGCAGTACTTC.